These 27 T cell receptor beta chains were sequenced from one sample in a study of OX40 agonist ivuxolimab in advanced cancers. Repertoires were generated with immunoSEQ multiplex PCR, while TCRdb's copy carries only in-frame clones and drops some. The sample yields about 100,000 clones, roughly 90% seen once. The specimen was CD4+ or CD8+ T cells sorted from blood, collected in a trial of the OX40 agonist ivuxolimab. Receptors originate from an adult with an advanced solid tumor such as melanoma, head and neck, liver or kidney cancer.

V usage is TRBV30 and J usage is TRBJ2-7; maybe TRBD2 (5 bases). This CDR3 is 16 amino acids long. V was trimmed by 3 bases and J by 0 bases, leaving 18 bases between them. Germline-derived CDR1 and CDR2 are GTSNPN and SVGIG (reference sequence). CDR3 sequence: CAWSLSRVDFSYEQYF. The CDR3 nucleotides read TGTGCCTGGAGCCTATCGCGGGTGGACTTCTCCTACGAGCAGTACTTC.

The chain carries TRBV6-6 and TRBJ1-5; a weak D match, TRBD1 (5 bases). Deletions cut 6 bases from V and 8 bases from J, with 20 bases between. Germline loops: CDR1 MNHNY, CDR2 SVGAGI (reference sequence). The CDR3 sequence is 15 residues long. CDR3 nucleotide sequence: TGTGCCAGCAGCGCCTCGGGAAGGGGCCGAGAGCCCCAGCATTTT. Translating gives CASSASGRGREPQHF.

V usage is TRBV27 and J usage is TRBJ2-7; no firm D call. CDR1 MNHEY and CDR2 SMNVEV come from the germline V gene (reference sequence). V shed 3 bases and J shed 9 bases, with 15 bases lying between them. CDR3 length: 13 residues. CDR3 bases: TGTGCCAGCAGTTTTAACCAAGGCCTCGGGCAGTACTTC. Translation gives CASSFNQGLGQYF.

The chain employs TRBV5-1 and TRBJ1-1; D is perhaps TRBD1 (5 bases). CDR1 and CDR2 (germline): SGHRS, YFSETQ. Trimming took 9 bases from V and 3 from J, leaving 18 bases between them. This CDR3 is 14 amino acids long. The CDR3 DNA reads TGCGCCACCCGGGACTCGCCTCGGGACACTGAAGCTTTCTTT. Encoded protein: CATRDSPRDTEAFF.

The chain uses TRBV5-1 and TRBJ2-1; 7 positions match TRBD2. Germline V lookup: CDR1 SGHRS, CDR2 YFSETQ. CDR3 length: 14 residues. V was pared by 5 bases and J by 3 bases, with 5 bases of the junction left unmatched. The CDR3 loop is CASSSGLGYNEQFF. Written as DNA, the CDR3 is TGCGCCAGCAGTTCTGGACTAGGCTACAATGAGCAGTTCTTC.

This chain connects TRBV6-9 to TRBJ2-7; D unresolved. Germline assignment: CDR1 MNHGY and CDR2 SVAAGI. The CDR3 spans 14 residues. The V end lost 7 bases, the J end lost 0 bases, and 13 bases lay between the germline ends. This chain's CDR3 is CASKRSKPSYEQYF. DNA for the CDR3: TGTGCCAGCAAAAGAAGCAAGCCCTCCTACGAGCAGTACTTC.

This CDR3 reads CASSPDAAGANVLTF. In DNA form, the CDR3 reads TGCGCCAGCAGCCCGGACGCTGCTGGGGCCAACGTCCTGACTTTC. This rearrangement joins TRBV5-1 to TRBJ2-6; D call uncertain. Germline values: CDR1 SGHRS, CDR2 YFSETQ. This CDR3 has 15 amino acids. Between the trimmed V and J ends, which lost 4 bases and 2 bases, there was a span of 10 bases. Full variable domain (rest looked up from reference TRBV5-1 and TRBJ2-6): KAGVTQTPRYLIKTRGQQVTLSCSPISGHRSVSWYQQTPGQGLQFLFEYFSETQRNKGNFPGRFSGRQFSNSRSEMNVSTLELGDSALYLCASSPDAAGANVLTFGAGSRLTVL.

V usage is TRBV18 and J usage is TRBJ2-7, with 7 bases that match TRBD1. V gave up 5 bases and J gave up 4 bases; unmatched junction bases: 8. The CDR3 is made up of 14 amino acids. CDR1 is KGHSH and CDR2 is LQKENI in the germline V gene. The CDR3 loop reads CASSARQGRYEQYF. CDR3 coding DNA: TGTGCCAGCTCAGCCCGACAGGGTAGGTACGAGCAGTACTTC.

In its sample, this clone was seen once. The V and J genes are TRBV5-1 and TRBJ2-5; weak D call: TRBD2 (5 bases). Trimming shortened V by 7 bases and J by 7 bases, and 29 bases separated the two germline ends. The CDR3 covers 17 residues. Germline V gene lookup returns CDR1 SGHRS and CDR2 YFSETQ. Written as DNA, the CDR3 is TGCGCCAGCGGAAACCCCCCGAGTAGCCGGGGTTTACGGACCCAGTACTTC. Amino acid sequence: CASGNPPSSRGLRTQYF.

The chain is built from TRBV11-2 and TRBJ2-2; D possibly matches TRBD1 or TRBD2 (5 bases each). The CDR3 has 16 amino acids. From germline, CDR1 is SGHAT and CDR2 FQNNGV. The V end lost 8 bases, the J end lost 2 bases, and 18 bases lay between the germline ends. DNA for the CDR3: TGTGCCAGCGTAAATCACCGGGGCCCAAACACCGGGGAGCTGTTTTTT. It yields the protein CASVNHRGPNTGELFF.

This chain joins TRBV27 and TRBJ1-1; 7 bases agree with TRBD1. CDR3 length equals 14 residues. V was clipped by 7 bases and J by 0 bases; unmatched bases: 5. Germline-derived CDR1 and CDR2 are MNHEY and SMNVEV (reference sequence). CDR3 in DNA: TGTGCCAGCAATAAACAGGGGATGAACACTGAAGCTTTCTTT. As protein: CASNKQGMNTEAFF.

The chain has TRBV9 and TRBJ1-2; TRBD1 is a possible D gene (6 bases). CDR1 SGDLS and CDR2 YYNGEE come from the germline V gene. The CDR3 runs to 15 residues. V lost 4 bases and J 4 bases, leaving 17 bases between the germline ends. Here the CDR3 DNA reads TGTGCCAGCAGCCCGACAGGTGGCAGCCTCTATGGCTACACCTTC. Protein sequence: CASSPTGGSLYGYTF.

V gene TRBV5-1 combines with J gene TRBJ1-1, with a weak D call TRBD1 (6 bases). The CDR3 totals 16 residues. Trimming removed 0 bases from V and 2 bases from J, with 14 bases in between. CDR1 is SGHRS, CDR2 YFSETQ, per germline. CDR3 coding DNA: TGCGCCAGCAGCTTGGGGTCAGGGGTTGGCAACACTGAAGCTTTCTTT. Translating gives CASSLGSGVGNTEAFF.

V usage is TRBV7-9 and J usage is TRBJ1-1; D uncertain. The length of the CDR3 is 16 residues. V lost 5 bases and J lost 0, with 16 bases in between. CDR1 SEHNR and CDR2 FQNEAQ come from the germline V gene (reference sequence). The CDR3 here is CASSEDLQRMNTEAFF. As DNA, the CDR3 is TGTGCCAGCAGCGAAGATTTACAGCGAATGAACACTGAAGCTTTCTTT.

CDR3 nucleotide sequence: TGTGCCAGCAGCTTAGGACTGGAGACTGAAGCTTTCTTT. Protein: CASSLGLETEAFF. This chain uses TRBV7-3 with TRBJ1-1; D remains ambiguous. The CDR3 consists of 13 residues. CDR1 and CDR2 from the germline V gene are SGHTA and FQGTGA. V lost 2 bases and J 5 bases, leaving 9 bases between the germline ends.

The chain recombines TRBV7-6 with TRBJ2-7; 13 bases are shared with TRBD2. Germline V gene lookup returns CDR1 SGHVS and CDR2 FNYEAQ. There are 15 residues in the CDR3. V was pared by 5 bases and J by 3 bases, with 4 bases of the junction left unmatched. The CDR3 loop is CASSPRTSGSYEQYF. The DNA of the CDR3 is TGTGCCAGCAGCCCCCGGACTAGCGGGAGCTACGAGCAGTACTTC.

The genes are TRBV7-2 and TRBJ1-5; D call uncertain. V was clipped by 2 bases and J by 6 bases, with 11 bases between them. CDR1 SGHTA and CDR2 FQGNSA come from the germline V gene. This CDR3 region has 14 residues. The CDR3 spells CASSLRQARQPQHF. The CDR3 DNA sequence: TGTGCCAGCAGCTTACGTCAGGCGCGTCAGCCCCAGCATTTT.

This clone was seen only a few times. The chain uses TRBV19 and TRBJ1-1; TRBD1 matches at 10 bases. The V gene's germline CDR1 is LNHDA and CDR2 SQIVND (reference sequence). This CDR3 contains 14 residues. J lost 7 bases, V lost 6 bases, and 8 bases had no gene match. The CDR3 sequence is CASSRDRGPLEAFF. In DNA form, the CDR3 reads TGTGCCAGTAGCCGAGACAGGGGGCCTCTTGAAGCTTTCTTT.

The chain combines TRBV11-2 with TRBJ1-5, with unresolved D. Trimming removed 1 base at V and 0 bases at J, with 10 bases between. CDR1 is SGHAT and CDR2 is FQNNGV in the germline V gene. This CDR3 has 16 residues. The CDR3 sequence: CASSLGGIYSNQPQHF. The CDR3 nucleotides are TGTGCCAGCAGCTTAGGAGGTATCTATAGCAATCAGCCCCAGCATTTT.

The CDR3: CASSFGPGLAGARDTQYF. The CDR3 DNA reads TGCGCCAGCAGCTTTGGCCCCGGACTAGCGGGAGCTAGAGATACGCAGTATTTT. This chain connects TRBV5-1 to TRBJ2-3; 13 nucleotides agree with TRBD2. The CDR3 runs to 18 residues. V shed 2 bases and J 5 bases; nucleotides not matched to a gene: 11. Germline CDR1 reads SGHRS; CDR2 reads YFSETQ.

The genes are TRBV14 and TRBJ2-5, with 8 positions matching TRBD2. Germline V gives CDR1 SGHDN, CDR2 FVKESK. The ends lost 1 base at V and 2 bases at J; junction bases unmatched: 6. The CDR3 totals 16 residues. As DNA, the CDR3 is TGTGCCAGCAGCCAAGGTTGGCGGGGGGTTCAAGAGACCCAGTACTTC. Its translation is CASSQGWRGVQETQYF.

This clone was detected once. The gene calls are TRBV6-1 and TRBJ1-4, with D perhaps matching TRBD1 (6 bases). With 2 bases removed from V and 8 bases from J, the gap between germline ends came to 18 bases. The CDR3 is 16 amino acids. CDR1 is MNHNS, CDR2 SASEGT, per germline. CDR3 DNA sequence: TGTGCCAGCAGTGAAAGCCTTGGCAACAGGGAGGAAAAACTGTTTTTT. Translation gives CASSESLGNREEKLFF.

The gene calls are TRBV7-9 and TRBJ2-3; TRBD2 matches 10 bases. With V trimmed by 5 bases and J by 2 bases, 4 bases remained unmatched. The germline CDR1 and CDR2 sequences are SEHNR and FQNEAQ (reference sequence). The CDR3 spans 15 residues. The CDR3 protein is CASSATSGFTDTQYF. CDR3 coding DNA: TGTGCCAGCAGCGCGACTAGCGGGTTCACAGATACGCAGTATTTT.

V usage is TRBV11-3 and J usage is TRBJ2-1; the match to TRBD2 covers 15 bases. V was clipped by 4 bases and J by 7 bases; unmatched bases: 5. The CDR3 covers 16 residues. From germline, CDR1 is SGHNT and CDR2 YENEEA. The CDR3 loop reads CASSSGLAGGTNEQFF. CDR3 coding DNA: TGTGCCAGCAGCTCTGGACTAGCGGGAGGGACAAATGAGCAGTTCTTC. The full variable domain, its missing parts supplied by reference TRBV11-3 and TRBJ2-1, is EAGVVQSPRYKIIEKKQPVAFWCNPISGHNTLYWYLQNLGQGPELLIRYENEEAVDDSQLPKDRFSAERLKGVDSTLKIQPAELGDSAVYLCASSSGLAGGTNEQFFGPGTRLTVL.

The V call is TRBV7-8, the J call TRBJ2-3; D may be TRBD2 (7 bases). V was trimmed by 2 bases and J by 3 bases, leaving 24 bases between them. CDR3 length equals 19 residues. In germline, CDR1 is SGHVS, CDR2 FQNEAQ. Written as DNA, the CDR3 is TGTGCCAGCAGCTTAAAGGGCCTAGCAGTGGGGGGGCCTACAGATACGCAGTATTTT. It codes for CASSLKGLAVGGPTDTQYF.

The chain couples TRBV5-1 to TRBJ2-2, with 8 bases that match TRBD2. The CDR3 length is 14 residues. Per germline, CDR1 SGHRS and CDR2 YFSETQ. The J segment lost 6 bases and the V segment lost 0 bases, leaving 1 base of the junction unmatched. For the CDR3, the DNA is TGCGCCAGCAGCTTGGCGGGAGGGCCCGGGGAGCTGTTTTTT. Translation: CASSLAGGPGELFF.

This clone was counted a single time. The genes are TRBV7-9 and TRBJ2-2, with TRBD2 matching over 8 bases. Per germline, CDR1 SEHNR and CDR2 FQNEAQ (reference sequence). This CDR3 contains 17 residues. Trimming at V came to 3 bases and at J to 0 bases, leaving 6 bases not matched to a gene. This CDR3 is CASSFKSGGANTGELFF. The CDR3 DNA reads TGTGCCAGCAGCTTTAAAAGCGGGGGAGCGAACACCGGGGAGCTGTTTTTT. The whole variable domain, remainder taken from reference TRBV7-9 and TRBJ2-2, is DTGVSQNPRHKITKRGQNVTFRCDPISEHNRLYWYRQTLGQGPEFLTYFQNEAQLEKSRLLSDRFSAERPKGSFSTLEIQRTEQGDSAMYLCASSFKSGGANTGELFFGEGSRLTVL.